The clone carrying this TCR beta chain was found once. Its antigen is currently unknown. Trimming removed 2 bases at V and 5 bases at J, with 8 bases between. The germline V gene has CDR1 LGHNA and CDR2 YSLEER. The CDR3 spans 13 residues. The data stem from a study of cytomegalovirus exposure and HLA in healthy donors. General observations from the study: Researchers reported that a few CMV-associated chains were confirmed in vitro as CMV antigen-specific. Researchers catalogued approximately 160 TCR beta chains as cytomegalovirus-associated.

The table came from immunoSEQ multiplex PCR; TCRdb's copy has only in-frame clones and leaves some out. This table has 130,000 to 150,000 clones, just over 85% appearing once. The rearrangement uses TRBV4-3 and TRBJ2-3, with D perhaps TRBD1 (5 bases). Specimen: PBMCs. The TCR sequence derives from a woman between 18 and 29 years old in good health and CMV-seropositive. As DNA, the CDR3 is TGCGCCAGCAGCCAAAGGGGTGGAGATACGCAGTATTTT. This encodes CASSQRGGDTQYF.